A selection of T cell receptor beta chains follows, all from one sample in a study of blood T cell repertoires in COVID-19. The assay was immunoSEQ multiplex PCR, and TCRdb's table has in-frame clones only and misses some. This sample has tens of thousands of clones, with around 86% found just once. Specimen: peripheral blood. These receptors were taken from a man aged 70-80 years with active or convalescent COVID-19. Each CDR3 is given with its conserved first and last residue. D genes are given only for firm matches. Size values are once, few and many counts, or a class for expanded clones, and some rows have none.

CASSHPQGAVTEAFF	TGCGCCAGCAGCCATCCACAGGGGGCCGTCACTGAAGCTTTCTTT	TRBV4-3	TRBD1	.	TRBJ1-1
CASRLGATNQPQHF	TGTGCCAGCAGATTAGGCGCCACCAATCAGCCCCAGCATTTT	TRBV7-8	.	few	TRBJ1-5
CASSLQGTGYTEAFF	TGTGCCAGCAGTTTACAAGGGACAGGGTACACTGAAGCTTTCTTT	TRBV27	TRBD1	.	TRBJ1-1
CASSLGGAANTEAFF	TGTGCCAGCAGTTTAGGTGGGGCGGCGAACACTGAAGCTTTCTTT	TRBV28	.	few	TRBJ1-1
CASSLSARQSKAFF	TGTGCCAGCAGTTTATCAGCCCGACAGAGCAAAGCTTTCTTT	TRBV27	.	.	TRBJ1-1
CASSHPTGNTEAFF	TGTGCCAGCAGTCACCCGACAGGGAACACTGAAGCTTTCTTT	TRBV6-6	.	.	TRBJ1-1
CASSLVNVGIFLGEAFF	TGTGCCAGCAGCTTAGTGAATGTGGGCATATTTTTGGGTGAAGCTTTCTTT	TRBV7-8	.	.	TRBJ1-1
CASSYQSGQGSQPQHF	TGTGCCAGCAGTTACCAATCTGGGCAGGGGAGTCAGCCCCAGCATTTT	TRBV6-2/TRBV6-3	.	.	TRBJ1-5
CASSLGTSGIYNEQFF	TGTGCCAGTAGTCTGGGGACTAGCGGGATCTACAATGAGCAGTTCTTC	TRBV19	TRBD2	.	TRBJ2-1
CASSQGGRLIYGYTF	TGTGCCAGCAGCCAAGGCGGTCGCCTCATCTATGGCTACACCTTC	TRBV3-1/TRBV3-2	.	.	TRBJ1-2
CASRRGTGDTGELFF	TGTGCCAGCAGGAGGGGGACAGGGGACACCGGAGAGCTGTTTTTT	TRBV2	TRBD1	.	TRBJ2-2
CASSPQASVKGPYNEQFF	TGCGCCAGCAGCCCACAAGCCTCGGTAAAGGGGCCCTACAATGAGCAGTTCTTC	TRBV4-1	.	.	TRBJ2-1
CAWSLGGLGSYEQYF	TGTGCCTGGAGCCTGGGGGGTCTTGGCTCCTACGAGCAGTACTTC	TRBV30	.	.	TRBJ2-7
CSASQGREQYF	TGCAGTGCTAGTCAGGGGCGGGAGCAGTACTTC	TRBV20-1	.	.	TRBJ2-7
CASSTETGIFSEQYF	TGTGCCAGCAGCACAGAGACAGGGATTTTTTCCGAGCAGTACTTC	TRBV9	TRBD1	.	TRBJ2-7
CASRFVGQGNSPLHF	TGTGCCAGCAGATTTGTAGGACAAGGGAATTCACCCCTCCACTTT	TRBV5-4	.	.	TRBJ1-6
CASSVGTNTGELFF	TGTGCCAGCAGCGTCGGGACTAACACCGGGGAGCTGTTTTTT	TRBV9	.	few	TRBJ2-2
CASSSPGQGGGELFF	TGTGCCAGCAGTTCCCCGGGTCAGGGGGGCGGTGAACTGTTTTTT	TRBV6-5	TRBD1	.	TRBJ1-4
CASSFRVRETQYF	TGCGCCAGCAGCTTTCGGGTTCGGGAGACCCAGTACTTC	TRBV5-1	.	.	TRBJ2-5
CASSTSFWDRGHEQYF	TGTGCCAGCAGTACCTCATTTTGGGACAGGGGGCATGAGCAGTACTTC	TRBV28	TRBD1	.	TRBJ2-7
CASSLPGGAKLRHGYTF	TGTGCCAGCAGTTTACCGGGGGGGGCCAAATTACGACATGGCTACACCTTC	TRBV28	.	few	TRBJ1-2
CASSPSGPRSYEQYF	TGTGCCAGCAGTCCTAGCGGGCCGCGGTCCTACGAGCAGTACTTC	TRBV6-5	TRBD2	few	TRBJ2-7